The rows below give T cell receptor beta chains drawn from one sample of a study of T cell responses to AZD1222 COVID-19 vaccine. Measured with immunoSEQ multiplex PCR; TCRdb has only the in-frame clones, and not every one. The sample shows some 97,000 clones, about 87% of them seen only once. Sequenced material: peripheral blood, taken on day 0 of AZD1222 vaccination. The receptors here all came from an adult in good health. The CDR3 runs from the conserved cysteine through the conserved F or W. The order of the fields is J gene, clone size, V gene, D gene, CDR3 DNA, CDR3 protein. The D gene is left open where the match is weak. A row's size may be missing; if present it is once, few, many or a size class.

j_gene: TRBJ2-1
abundance: NA
v_gene: TRBV6-1
d_gene: NA
CDR3nt: TGTGCCAGCAGTGAAACCCTCCCTGTTAATGAGCAGTTCTTC
CDR3aa: CASSETLPVNEQFF

j_gene: TRBJ2-2
abundance: NA
v_gene: TRBV19
d_gene: TRBD2
CDR3nt: TGTGCCAGTAGTGGCCGGGACTATGACGGCACCGGGGAGCTGTTTTTT
CDR3aa: CASSGRDYDGTGELFF

j_gene: TRBJ2-1
abundance: NA
v_gene: TRBV11-2
d_gene: TRBD1
CDR3nt: TGTGCCAGCAGCTTTTCGTTTGCGGCAGGGGGCATGGATGAGCAGTTCTTC
CDR3aa: CASSFSFAAGGMDEQFF

j_gene: TRBJ2-7
abundance: NA
v_gene: TRBV12-1
d_gene: NA
CDR3nt: TGTGCCAGCAGCTTTGTGTACCCCATTCTGACCTACGAGCAGTACTTC
CDR3aa: CASSFVYPILTYEQYF

j_gene: TRBJ1-4
abundance: NA
v_gene: TRBV5-1
d_gene: TRBD1
CDR3nt: TGCGCCAGCAGGTCCGCCGTCGGACAGGGCCGGAATGAAAAACTGTTTTTT
CDR3aa: CASRSAVGQGRNEKLFF

j_gene: TRBJ1-6
abundance: few
v_gene: TRBV19
d_gene: NA
CDR3nt: TGTGCCAGTAGTATAGGAGGCGCCGGTGGCTCACCCCTCCACTTT
CDR3aa: CASSIGGAGGSPLHF

j_gene: TRBJ2-2
abundance: NA
v_gene: TRBV2
d_gene: NA
CDR3nt: TGTGCCAGCCGGCAGGGCAGCACCGGGGAGCTGTTTTTT
CDR3aa: CASRQGSTGELFF

j_gene: TRBJ1-3
abundance: NA
v_gene: TRBV27
d_gene: NA
CDR3nt: TGTGCCAGCAGGGGGACGGGAAACACCATATATTTT
CDR3aa: CASRGTGNTIYF

j_gene: TRBJ1-2
abundance: NA
v_gene: TRBV5-1
d_gene: TRBD1
CDR3nt: TGCGCCAGCAGCTTGGAAGGACAGGGCGGTAACTACACCTTC
CDR3aa: CASSLEGQGGNYTF

j_gene: TRBJ1-1
abundance: NA
v_gene: TRBV7-2
d_gene: TRBD1
CDR3nt: TGTGCCAGCAGCTCGGGACAGGGGCGCTCTTGGTCCACTGAAGCTTTCTTT
CDR3aa: CASSSGQGRSWSTEAFF

j_gene: TRBJ2-7
abundance: NA
v_gene: TRBV7-2
d_gene: TRBD2
CDR3nt: TGTGCCAGCAGCTCCCAGACTAGCCGACTCTACGAGCAGTACTTC
CDR3aa: CASSSQTSRLYEQYF

j_gene: TRBJ1-1
abundance: NA
v_gene: TRBV18
d_gene: NA
CDR3nt: TGTGCCAGCTCAGGGGGGGTGGCGAACACTGAAGCTTTCTTT
CDR3aa: CASSGGVANTEAFF

j_gene: TRBJ2-3
abundance: NA
v_gene: TRBV7-2
d_gene: NA
CDR3nt: TGTGCCAGCACCTTGGGCCGACCGGGCACAGATACGCAGTATTTT
CDR3aa: CASTLGRPGTDTQYF

j_gene: TRBJ1-1
abundance: NA
v_gene: TRBV5-1
d_gene: NA
CDR3nt: TGCGCCAGCAGCGCCGACAGGAGATCTGAAGCTTTCTTT
CDR3aa: CASSADRRSEAFF

j_gene: TRBJ2-3
abundance: once
v_gene: TRBV9
d_gene: TRBD1
CDR3nt: TGTGCCAGCAGCGTAGTGGGGACAGGGCCCTTGGATACGCAGTATTTT
CDR3aa: CASSVVGTGPLDTQYF

j_gene: TRBJ1-3
abundance: NA
v_gene: TRBV2
d_gene: NA
CDR3nt: TGTGCCAGCAGTCTCGACTCCAGCTCTGGAAACACCATATATTTT
CDR3aa: CASSLDSSSGNTIYF

j_gene: TRBJ2-7
abundance: NA
v_gene: TRBV10-3
d_gene: NA
CDR3nt: TGTGCCATCAGTGAGTCGTGGGGAGGCTCCTACGAGCAGTACTTC
CDR3aa: CAISESWGGSYEQYF

j_gene: TRBJ2-2
abundance: NA
v_gene: TRBV29-1
d_gene: NA
CDR3nt: TGCAGCGCAGGGGAGGGGATCGGGGAGCTGTTTTTT
CDR3aa: CSAGEGIGELFF

j_gene: TRBJ1-4
abundance: few
v_gene: TRBV6-5
d_gene: NA
CDR3nt: TGTGCCAGCAGCAGACAGGCAACTAATGAAAAACTGTTTTTT
CDR3aa: CASSRQATNEKLFF

j_gene: TRBJ1-5
abundance: NA
v_gene: TRBV2
d_gene: NA
CDR3nt: TGTGCCAGCAGGGACGGGGGCCCCAGTCAGCCCCAGCATTTT
CDR3aa: CASRDGGPSQPQHF

j_gene: TRBJ1-2
abundance: NA
v_gene: TRBV11-3
d_gene: TRBD1
CDR3nt: TGTGCCAGCAGCCGGGACAGGAAAATGGATGGCTACACCTTC
CDR3aa: CASSRDRKMDGYTF

j_gene: TRBJ2-7
abundance: NA
v_gene: TRBV4-1
d_gene: NA
CDR3nt: TGCGCCAGCAGCCAAGAGGGAAGGGGGGACGAGCAGTACTTC
CDR3aa: CASSQEGRGDEQYF

j_gene: TRBJ1-3
abundance: NA
v_gene: TRBV24-1
d_gene: TRBD1
CDR3nt: TGTGCCACCAGTGACACTCAGACAGGGACACACGGTAGTATGATGCACAATGAGGACACCATATATTTT
CDR3aa: CATSDTQTGTHGSMMHNEDTIYF

j_gene: TRBJ2-1
abundance: NA
v_gene: TRBV5-1
d_gene: NA
CDR3nt: TGCGCCAGCAGCTTGGATGTGGAGCAGTTCTTC
CDR3aa: CASSLDVEQFF

j_gene: TRBJ1-2
abundance: once
v_gene: TRBV14
d_gene: NA
CDR3nt: TGTGCCAGCAGCCAAGATAGTCGGGGCTGGAACTATGGCTACACCTTC
CDR3aa: CASSQDSRGWNYGYTF

j_gene: TRBJ1-2
abundance: NA
v_gene: TRBV10-3
d_gene: NA
CDR3nt: TGTGCCATCAGTGAGTCCGTTAACTATGGCTACACCTTC
CDR3aa: CAISESVNYGYTF

j_gene: TRBJ1-6
abundance: NA
v_gene: TRBV9
d_gene: TRBD1
CDR3nt: TGTGCCAGCAGCCGGGACAGGGGGAATTCACCCCTCCACTTT
CDR3aa: CASSRDRGNSPLHF

j_gene: TRBJ2-7
abundance: NA
v_gene: TRBV7-3
d_gene: TRBD1
CDR3nt: TGTGCCAGCAGCTTAAAGACAGGGACGCCCCAGTACTTC
CDR3aa: CASSLKTGTPQYF

j_gene: TRBJ1-4
abundance: NA
v_gene: TRBV6-2/TRBV6-3
d_gene: NA
CDR3nt: TGTGCCAGCAGCTCAACTACCTCAGATTCGACGTCAACTAATGAAAAACTGTTTTTT
CDR3aa: CASSSTTSDSTSTNEKLFF

j_gene: TRBJ1-5
abundance: NA
v_gene: TRBV6-6
d_gene: TRBD1
CDR3nt: TGTGCCAGCAGCGCCGATGGACAGGGCGGTGGTCAGCCCCAGCATTTT
CDR3aa: CASSADGQGGGQPQHF

j_gene: TRBJ2-5
abundance: once
v_gene: TRBV4-1
d_gene: NA
CDR3nt: TGCGCCAGCAGTAGCGGAGAAGGATGGGAGACCCAGTACTTC
CDR3aa: CASSSGEGWETQYF

j_gene: TRBJ2-5
abundance: NA
v_gene: TRBV2
d_gene: TRBD1
CDR3nt: TGTGCCAGCAGCTCGGACAGGGGCCAAGAGACCCAGTACTTC
CDR3aa: CASSSDRGQETQYF

j_gene: TRBJ1-1
abundance: once
v_gene: TRBV11-1
d_gene: NA
CDR3nt: TGTGCCAGCAGAGATAACAGGGTGACGAACACTGAAGCTTTCTTT
CDR3aa: CASRDNRVTNTEAFF

j_gene: TRBJ2-1
abundance: few
v_gene: TRBV7-3
d_gene: NA
CDR3nt: TGTGCCAGCAGCCCCGGTTCCTACAATGAGCAGTTCTTC
CDR3aa: CASSPGSYNEQFF

j_gene: TRBJ1-1
abundance: NA
v_gene: TRBV2
d_gene: NA
CDR3nt: TGTGCCAGCAGTGATTGGGTCACTGAAGCTTTCTTT
CDR3aa: CASSDWVTEAFF

j_gene: TRBJ2-1
abundance: NA
v_gene: TRBV2
d_gene: TRBD2
CDR3nt: TGTGCCAGCAAGGGCCTAGCGGAACACTACAATGAGCAGTTCTTC
CDR3aa: CASKGLAEHYNEQFF

j_gene: TRBJ1-1
abundance: NA
v_gene: TRBV5-1
d_gene: NA
CDR3nt: TGCGCCAGCAGCTTGGCCCCCGGGACCGGGGGAACTGAAGCTTTCTTT
CDR3aa: CASSLAPGTGGTEAFF

j_gene: TRBJ2-1
abundance: NA
v_gene: TRBV3-1/TRBV3-2
d_gene: NA
CDR3nt: TGTGCCAGCAGCCAAGGGGGGTACTCCTACAATGAGCAGTTCTTC
CDR3aa: CASSQGGYSYNEQFF

j_gene: TRBJ1-3
abundance: NA
v_gene: TRBV12-3/TRBV12-4
d_gene: NA
CDR3nt: TGTGCCAGCAGTTTTTTTGGAAACACCATATATTTT
CDR3aa: CASSFFGNTIYF

j_gene: TRBJ2-3
abundance: NA
v_gene: TRBV7-2
d_gene: TRBD2
CDR3nt: TGTGCCAGCAGCCGGGGACTAGCTTGGACCACAGATACGCAGTATTTT
CDR3aa: CASSRGLAWTTDTQYF

j_gene: TRBJ1-5
abundance: NA
v_gene: TRBV5-1
d_gene: TRBD1
CDR3nt: TGCGCCAGCAGCTTGGAAGGGGGCTGGAATCAGCCCCAGCATTTT
CDR3aa: CASSLEGGWNQPQHF

j_gene: TRBJ2-3
abundance: NA
v_gene: TRBV2
d_gene: TRBD2
CDR3nt: TGTGCCAGCAGTCCTCGACTAGCGGGGGTGGGAGATACGCAGTATTTT
CDR3aa: CASSPRLAGVGDTQYF

j_gene: TRBJ1-6
abundance: NA
v_gene: TRBV3-1/TRBV3-2
d_gene: NA
CDR3nt: TGTGCCAGCAGCCTGAGTGGGGTCTCGAATTCACCCCTCCACTTT
CDR3aa: CASSLSGVSNSPLHF

j_gene: TRBJ2-2
abundance: once
v_gene: TRBV3-1/TRBV3-2
d_gene: NA
CDR3nt: TGTGCCAGCAGCCATAGCGGAACTACAGGGGAGCTGTTTTTT
CDR3aa: CASSHSGTTGELFF

j_gene: TRBJ1-3
abundance: NA
v_gene: TRBV11-3
d_gene: NA
CDR3nt: TGTGCCAGCAGCTTCCCCGCAGGGACCCGGGGAAACACCATATATTTT
CDR3aa: CASSFPAGTRGNTIYF

j_gene: TRBJ2-5
abundance: NA
v_gene: TRBV3-1/TRBV3-2
d_gene: NA
CDR3nt: TGTGCCAGCAGCCAAGTAGGGGACATCCGAAGAGAGACCCAGTACTTC
CDR3aa: CASSQVGDIRRETQYF

j_gene: TRBJ2-7
abundance: NA
v_gene: TRBV19
d_gene: TRBD2
CDR3nt: TGTGCCAGTAGTACGAGATCCGGGACTAGCGGGAGGATTTACGAGCAGTACTTC
CDR3aa: CASSTRSGTSGRIYEQYF

j_gene: TRBJ2-7
abundance: NA
v_gene: TRBV11-1
d_gene: NA
CDR3nt: TGTGCCAGCAGCTTAGGGCCCGCTAGCGAATACGAGCAGTACTTC
CDR3aa: CASSLGPASEYEQYF

j_gene: TRBJ1-2
abundance: NA
v_gene: TRBV19
d_gene: TRBD1
CDR3nt: TGTGCCAGTAGTCTTCCGGGACAGGGTAACTATGGCTACACCTTC
CDR3aa: CASSLPGQGNYGYTF

j_gene: TRBJ1-5
abundance: NA
v_gene: TRBV18
d_gene: TRBD1
CDR3nt: TGTGCCAGCTCACGGGGACAGGGGGCAAATCAGCCCCAGCATTTT
CDR3aa: CASSRGQGANQPQHF

j_gene: TRBJ2-5
abundance: NA
v_gene: TRBV6-2/TRBV6-3
d_gene: TRBD1
CDR3nt: TGTGCCAGCAGTATGGGACAGGGTTGGGAGACCCAGTACTTC
CDR3aa: CASSMGQGWETQYF

j_gene: TRBJ1-3
abundance: NA
v_gene: TRBV9
d_gene: NA
CDR3nt: TGTGCCAGCAGCCTAGACGGGGGAAACACCATATATTTT
CDR3aa: CASSLDGGNTIYF

j_gene: TRBJ1-1
abundance: NA
v_gene: TRBV19
d_gene: TRBD1
CDR3nt: TGTGCCAGTAGTATAGATACGACAGGGGAAGCTTTCTTT
CDR3aa: CASSIDTTGEAFF

j_gene: TRBJ2-2
abundance: NA
v_gene: TRBV7-2
d_gene: TRBD1
CDR3nt: TGTGCCAGCAGCTTAAGGTCACAGGGGTTCGGGGAGCTGTTTTTT
CDR3aa: CASSLRSQGFGELFF